This TCR beta chain was sequenced for a study of blood T cell repertoires in COVID-19. TCRdb's copy holds only in-frame clones and misses some; the assay was immunoSEQ multiplex PCR. The data show about 210,000 clones, about 87% seen once. This CDR3 is built from 15 residues. With 2 bases removed from V and 1 base from J, the gap between germline ends came to 10 bases. CDR1 and CDR2 (germline): SGHTA, FQGTGA. Source material: PBMCs or T cells enriched from blood (not recorded which). This receptor was obtained from a man younger than 35 with acute COVID-19. The chain joins TRBV7-3 to TRBJ2-3; no definite D call. The CDR3 DNA follows: TGTGCCAGCAGCTTAGAACGGAGAGGCACAGATACGCAGTATTTT. Amino acid sequence: CASSLERRGTDTQYF.